This T cell receptor (beta chain) was recorded in a study of blood T cells in healthy people across ages. Next came a second PCR, run for roughly 7 to 12 cycles, which used a sample-barcoded 5' primer along with a J-beta primer mix. TCRdb processed the 5' RACE reads anew with MiXCR; each CDR3 protein has one entry. The table lists roughly 500,000 distinct CDR3 sequences, 27% of them singletons. Study observations and caveats: TCR beta diversity tracked closely with naive T cell percentage. A roughly linear age-dependent decrease characterized TCR beta diversity per million T cells.

On this clonotype: Its antigen is currently unknown.

Caucasian, healthy and from Russia, the donors were aged between about 6 and 100. CDR3 length equals 15 residues. The ends lost 5 bases at V and 4 bases at J; junction bases unmatched: 7. Germline values: CDR1 SGHVS, CDR2 FQNEAQ. The TCR comes from a woman in her sixties or seventies in good health. The sample taken for sequencing was blood. The V and J genes are TRBV7-8 and TRBJ2-5; 10 bases map to TRBD2. The CDR3 sequence is CASSDPRTSGETQYF. DNA for the CDR3: TGTGCCAGCAGCGACCCTCGGACTAGCGGAGAGACCCAGTACTTC.